The T cell receptor (beta chain) described here comes from a study of metastatic and nonmetastatic thyroid tumors. On the study more broadly: Comparison of repertoires was carried out across blood and tumor or nodule tissue from malignant and benign thyroid patients. The study, taken as a whole, reports: In blood and tumor, TCR beta diversity was reportedly significantly higher in malignant thyroid tumors than in benign nodules.

Per germline, CDR1 SGHAT and CDR2 FQNNGV. The CDR3 length is 16 residues. V shed 3 bases and J 11 bases; nucleotides not matched to a gene: 13. Study processing details: The authors used CDR3 differences across clinicopathological groups to build a distant-metastasis classifier for papillary thyroid cancer. TCRdb re-clonotyped the PCR reads through MiXCR. The V and J calls were determined by TCRdb, not by the authors. Counted here are around 30,000 clones, more than 3.5% occurring once; the ten biggest clones make up around 23%. There are a few counts of this clone. Its antigen is unknown. In the same sample, other DNA sequences code for this CDR3. Thyroid surgery took place with no prior treatment in any patient.

This TCR was sampled from a female donor with papillary thyroid cancer or a benign thyroid nodule (not recorded which). Some clones in this sample may be carry-over from other donors' samples. This chain joins TRBV11-2 and TRBJ2-2, with 9 bases fitting TRBD2. Sequencing used blood. The CDR3 is CASSFRGRALGGELFF. The CDR3 coding sequence is TGTGCCAGCAGCTTCCGCGGGAGGGCCTTGGGCGGTGAGCTGTTTTTT.